The clone carrying this TCR beta chain was observed a handful of times. The length of the CDR3 is 14 residues. V dropped 1 base and J dropped 3 bases, with 10 bases sitting between them. Germline assignment: CDR1 SGHVS and CDR2 FQNEAQ. The record originates from a study of cytomegalovirus exposure and HLA in healthy donors. A multiplex PCR was run with 60 Vbeta primers and 13 Jbeta primers. The data were produced by immunoSEQ multiplex PCR, yet TCRdb's version contains in-frame clones alone and is incomplete. The sample shows about 200,000 clones, roughly three quarters of them seen only once. This chain joins TRBV7-8 and TRBJ2-7; D not certain. This sequence originates from a male donor in good health and CMV-seropositive. The sample consisted of PBMCs. The CDR3 DNA follows: TGTGCCAGCAGCTTAGGCCTATCTCGCTACGAGCAGTACTTC. Its protein is CASSLGLSRYEQYF.